Listed here is a single TCR beta chain. This record belongs to a study of cytomegalovirus exposure and HLA in healthy donors. The CDR3 length is 15 residues. Germline CDR1 reads SGHRS; CDR2 reads YFSETQ. Trimming cost V 1 base and J 7 bases; bases outside gene matches: 6. 13 Jbeta primers and 60 Vbeta primers were used for the PCR. The protocol was immunoSEQ multiplex PCR, while the TCRdb copy is restricted to in-frame clones and leaves out a portion. The sample lists approximately 190,000 clones; about nine tenths were seen once. Sequenced sample: PBMCs. This sequence originates from a boy aged 2 to 10 in good health and CMV-seronegative. J is TRBJ2-1 and V is TRBV5-1; 9 bases are a match to TRBD2. The CDR3 reads CASSLFSGGLNEQFF. The DNA for the CDR3 is TGCGCCAGCAGCTTGTTCAGCGGGGGGTTGAATGAGCAGTTCTTC.